The clone carrying this T cell receptor beta chain was observed many times. Listed TCR primers, together with previously described methods, were used for the bulk TCR libraries. A single record per CDR3 protein comes from TCRdb applying MiXCR to the PCR reads. The sample includes hundreds of thousands of distinct CDR3 sequences, about 20% of them seen just once. The CDR3 consists of 14 residues. The V end lost 0 bases, the J end lost 7 bases, and 10 bases lay between the germline ends. Germline V gene data show CDR1 as LGHNA and CDR2 as YSLEER. The source of the sample is a study of molecular identifiers for immune sequencing clone quantification.

The receptor comes from a human donor in good health. Some libraries in this study had Jurkat cell RNA spiked in. The sample consisted of naive CD8+ T cells from blood, with Jurkat cell RNA spiked in. Subset here: FACS-sorted CD8+CD4-CCR7+CD45RA+ naive T cells. The rearrangement uses TRBV4-3 and TRBJ2-1; tentative D call: TRBD2 (5 bases). CDR3 protein: CASSQDRGTNEQFF. In DNA form, the CDR3 reads TGCGCCAGCAGCCAAGATCGGGGAACGAATGAGCAGTTCTTC.